What follows are 4 T cell receptor beta chains derived from one specimen sequenced in a study of blood T cells in healthy people across ages. The second PCR ran roughly 6 to 11 cycles with a sample-barcoded 5' primer and J-beta primers. TCRdb re-called the 5' RACE reads through MiXCR, storing one row per CDR3 protein. The table has hundreds of thousands of distinct CDR3 sequences, about 56% seen once; the top ten hold roughly 24%. Sequencing input: blood. These receptors came from a man aged 35-49 years in good health.

This clonotype has just a few counts. The gene calls are TRBV4-1 and TRBJ2-1; no firm D call. There are 16 residues in the CDR3. The germline V and J ends were trimmed by 6 bases and 0 bases, with 15 bases remaining between them. Germline V lookup: CDR1 MGHRA, CDR2 YSYEKL. The CDR3 DNA is TGCGCCAGCAGTTCCGAACCCCCTAACTCCTACAATGAGCAGTTCTTC. Encoded protein: CASSSEPPNSYNEQFF.

The chain uses TRBV5-1 and TRBJ1-2; 9 nucleotides agree with TRBD1. Looked up from germline, CDR1 is SGHRS and CDR2 is YFSETQ. The CDR3 has 18 amino acids. Trimming removed 2 bases from V and 2 bases from J; junction bases left unmatched: 13. The CDR3 is CASSLKADRGWTNYGYTF. The CDR3 DNA is TGCGCCAGCAGCTTAAAGGCGGACAGGGGATGGACAAACTATGGCTACACCTTC.

This clonotype was seen ten or more times. This chain links TRBV3-1 with TRBJ2-3; D gene uncertain. Trimming removed 3 bases from V and 1 base from J, with 11 bases in between. The CDR3 spans 15 residues. In germline, CDR1 is LGHDT, CDR2 YNNKEL (reference sequence). CDR3 region: CASSQVGWGTDTQYF. The CDR3 nucleotides read TGTGCCAGCAGCCAGGTAGGCTGGGGCACAGATACGCAGTATTTT.

In this sample, this clonotype turned up a few times. The V gene is TRBV20-1, the J gene TRBJ1-5; D is uncertain. The CDR3 length is 13 residues. V lost 5 bases to trimming and J lost 3 bases, with 11 bases between them. In germline, CDR1 is DFQATT, CDR2 SNEGSKA (reference sequence). For the CDR3, the DNA is TGCAGTGCTTTCAGTGCCCTCAATCAGCCCCAGCATTTT. Translating it yields CSAFSALNQPQHF.